This T cell receptor (delta chain) was sequenced in a study of γδ T cells in repeated Plasmodium falciparum infection. Study-level information: Each infection was followed by sampling at 21 days, plus baseline and some pre-infection draws.

Sequencing covered both gamma and delta TCR chains per sample. TCRdb called clones from the multiplex PCR reads again using CATT. Of around 46,000 delta-chain clones in the sample, roughly 1.5% were seen once. The CDR3 has 20 residues. Trimming shortened V by 1 base and J by 8 bases, and 32 bases separated the two germline ends. The V gene's germline CDR1 is TSWWSYY and CDR2 QGS. Gammadelta T cells were flow-sorted from PBMC into Vgamma9/Vdelta2+ and Vdelta2-negative populations for bulk analysis. This clone occurred many times. The chain is built from TRDV1 and TRDJ1; D assignment may be TRDD2 or TRDD3 (9 bases each). This TCR came from a pool of human donors (malaria-infected and uninfected, not separated). The sequenced sample consisted of gamma-delta T cells from blood. The CDR3 bases are TGTGCTCTTGGGGAACACCTTCCTACGACCTGGGGGATCCCTCCGATAAAACTCATCTTT. It is translated as CALGEHLPTTWGIPPIKLIF.